The next 30 T cell receptor beta chains were all read from a single sample in a study of T-cell memory formation after mild COVID-19. TCRdb recomputed calls from the 5' RACE reads with MiXCR, one row per CDR3 protein. The data hold around 250,000 distinct CDR3 sequences, with 8.5% to 9.5% observed a single time. Sequencing was done on a sample of PBMCs or a T cell subset sorted from them (not recorded which). The source of these receptors is a man younger than 35 who had mild COVID-19 (a few samples of this study predate the infection). Cell type and time point are not known.

This clonotype showed up just a few times. The J gene is TRBJ2-7, the V gene TRBV5-1; D remains unclear. The germline CDR1 and CDR2 sequences are SGHRS and YFSETQ. Trimming left V 5 bases short and J 4 bases short, with 16 bases between. This CDR3 is built from 14 residues. CDR3 nucleotides: TGCGCCAGCAGTTCAAAGGCGGCCTTGTACGAGCAGTACGTC. Its translation: CASSSKAALYEQYV.

This clonotype was counted between two and nine times. The CDR3 bases are TGCAGTGCTAGATCGGGACAGGGGTATACCGGGGAGCTGTTTTTT. Translation: CSARSGQGYTGELFF. The chain has TRBV20-1 and TRBJ2-2; 10 nucleotides match TRBD1. CDR3 length: 15 amino acids. Germline CDR1 is DFQATT and CDR2 is SNEGSKA (reference sequence). J gave up 5 bases and V 2 bases, and 5 bases lay outside the gene matches.

This clonotype was detected many times. An end of the junction differs from the germline gene, which may be a read error. The chain joins TRBV5-1 to TRBJ2-5; D remains unclear. Germline CDR1 SGHRS, CDR2 YFSETQ. CDR3 length equals 13 residues. CDR3 protein: CASSLGRQETQYF. DNA for the CDR3: TGTGCCAGCAGCTTAGGCAGGCAAGAGACCCAGTACTTC.

This clonotype was picked up many times. The genes are TRBV9 and TRBJ2-2; D perhaps matches TRBD2 (5 bases). The germline V gene encodes CDR1 SGDLS and CDR2 YYNGEE. Between the trimmed V and J ends, which lost 0 bases and 2 bases, there was a span of 8 bases. There are 15 residues in the CDR3. The CDR3: CASSVETINTGELFF. The CDR3, as DNA: TGTGCCAGCAGCGTAGAGACTATCAACACCGGGGAGCTGTTTTTT.

This clonotype was counted many times. The genes are TRBV20-1 and TRBJ1-4; maybe TRBD1 (6 bases). The CDR3 consists of 15 residues. Trimming took off 0 bases at V and 6 bases at J, with 14 bases between the two ends. Germline V gives CDR1 DFQATT, CDR2 SNEGSKA (reference sequence). CDR3 nucleotide sequence: TGCAGTGCTAGAGATTCCAGGGGCGCGTATGAAAAACTGTTTTTT. This encodes CSARDSRGAYEKLFF.

This clonotype was picked up a small number of times. The J gene is TRBJ2-7, the V gene TRBV7-9; D is perhaps TRBD2 (5 bases). Germline V gene lookup returns CDR1 SEHNR and CDR2 FQNEAQ (reference sequence). This CDR3 has 15 amino acids. Trimming pared 3 bases from V and 7 bases from J, leaving 19 bases between. CDR3 sequence reads: CASSLSSGYGEEQYV. The CDR3 region has the DNA TGTGCCAGCAGCTTGAGCAGCGGTTACGGGGAAGAGCAGTACGTC.

This sequence joins TRBV7-3 and TRBJ2-3, with 9 positions matching TRBD2. Germline CDR1 reads SGHTA; CDR2 reads FQGTGA. The CDR3 contains 17 residues. V shed 2 bases, J shed 2 bases, and the junction held 8 bases outside the gene matches. CDR3 sequence: CASSLGLAGLNTDTQYF. CDR3 nucleotides: TGTGCCAGCAGCTTAGGCCTAGCGGGGCTAAACACAGATACGCAGTATTTT.

This clonotype was seen repeatedly, ten times or more. The chain combines TRBV4-1 with TRBJ2-3; D unresolved. This CDR3 spans 15 amino acids. Trimming stripped 0 bases from V and 6 bases from J, with 13 bases between. The germline gives CDR1 MGHRA, CDR2 YSYEKL. The CDR3 spells CASSQEWKGMDTQYF. The CDR3 DNA sequence: TGCGCCAGCAGCCAAGAATGGAAAGGGATGGATACGCAGTATTTT.

As DNA, the CDR3 is TGTGCCAGCCGAGCAGGGATAGCCAAAAACATTCAGTACTTC. Translated, it gives CASRAGIAKNIQYF. The chain joins TRBV6-6 to TRBJ2-4; D is possibly TRBD1 (5 bases). Germline values: CDR1 MNHNY, CDR2 SVGAGI (reference sequence). This CDR3 is 14 amino acids long. Trimming left V 8 bases short and J 0 bases short, with 11 bases between.

In this sample, this clonotype turned up a few times. CDR3 DNA: TGCGCCAGCGGCCGGGACAGGGGGCAACGGCGAGAGACCCAGTACTTC. Its translation: CASGRDRGQRRETQYF. The chain joins TRBV5-1 to TRBJ2-5; 12 bases are shared with TRBD1. The V gene end was trimmed by 7 bases and the J gene end by 4 bases; junction bases not matched to a gene: 11. CDR1 is SGHRS and CDR2 is YFSETQ in the germline V gene. The CDR3 is 16 residues long.

V gene TRBV15 combines with J gene TRBJ2-7, with D perhaps matching TRBD1 (7 bases). V lost 5 bases to trimming and J lost 3 bases, with 14 bases between them. The CDR3 contains 14 residues. The germline V gene has CDR1 LNHNV and CDR2 YYDKDF (reference sequence). The CDR3 protein is CATSPGGGFYEQYV. The CDR3 nucleotides read TGTGCCACCAGCCCAGGGGGAGGTTTCTACGAGCAGTACGTC.

This clonotype was found a few times. The rearrangement uses TRBV10-1 and TRBJ2-7; D ambiguous. The length of the CDR3 is 14 residues. The V end was cut by 0 bases, the J end by 2 bases, with 8 bases between. Germline CDR1 reads WNHNN; CDR2 reads SYGVQD (reference sequence). The CDR3 sequence is CASSESTLAYEQYF. As DNA, the CDR3 is TGCGCCAGCAGTGAGTCGACTCTGGCCTACGAGCAGTACTTC.

At least ten counts were recorded for this clonotype. The chain is built from TRBV5-1 and TRBJ2-1; the D is unclear. The CDR3 has 14 residues. Germline CDR1 reads SGHRS; CDR2 reads YFSETQ. V lost 6 bases and J lost 3, with 13 bases in between. The CDR3 DNA reads as TGCGCCAGCACCTTTGATTTGGTCTACAATGAGCAGTTCTTC. Translation: CASTFDLVYNEQFF.

This chain uses TRBV4-2 with TRBJ2-5, with D perhaps matching TRBD2 (7 bases). Trimming took off 1 base at V and 4 bases at J, with 13 bases between the two ends. Germline V gene data show CDR1 as LGHNA and CDR2 as YNFKEQ. This CDR3 is 15 amino acids long. The CDR3 here is CASSQVHREGETQYF. The CDR3 region has the DNA TGTGCCAGCAGCCAAGTTCACAGGGAGGGAGAGACCCAGTACTTC.

This chain joins TRBV4-3 and TRBJ2-3; maybe TRBD2 (5 bases). Germline-derived CDR1 and CDR2 are LGHNA and YSLEER. The CDR3 length is 14 residues. V was pared by 2 bases and J by 4 bases, with 10 bases between. The CDR3 spells CASSQPDGADTQYF. The CDR3, as DNA: TGCGCCAGCAGCCAACCAGACGGGGCAGATACGCAGTATTTT.

In this sample, this clonotype turned up many times. The V call is TRBV29-1, the J call TRBJ1-2; D gene unclear. V was shortened by 8 bases and J by 1 base, with 8 bases between the two germline ends. This CDR3 has 11 amino acids. Germline CDR1 reads SQVTM; CDR2 reads ANQGSEA. The CDR3 spells CSYTSNYGYTF. The CDR3 DNA is TGCAGCTACACAAGTAACTATGGCTACACCTTC.

The chain carries TRBV6-4 and TRBJ1-3, with 9 bases matching TRBD1. This CDR3 has 17 residues. Germline CDR1 and CDR2: MRHNA and SNTAGT. J was trimmed by 4 bases and V by 0 bases; bases with no gene match: 7. CDR3 sequence: CASSDSIGTGRGNTIYF. DNA for the CDR3: TGTGCCAGCAGTGACTCGATTGGGACAGGGAGAGGAAACACCATATATTTT.

The chain employs TRBV4-3 and TRBJ2-5; D possibly uses TRBD1 or TRBD2 (7 bases each). Trimming pared 0 bases from V and 3 bases from J, leaving 17 bases between. Germline V CDR1 and CDR2: LGHNA, YSLEER. The CDR3 totals 17 residues. Here the CDR3 reads CASSQDYWEGAKETQYF. The CDR3 coding sequence is TGCGCCAGCAGCCAAGATTATTGGGAGGGGGCCAAAGAGACCCAGTACTTC.

The rearrangement joins TRBV2 to TRBJ1-5; D not resolved. The germline V gene has CDR1 SNHLY and CDR2 FYNNEI. The CDR3 runs 15 residues. Trimming left V 2 bases short and J 4 bases short, with 12 bases between. DNA of the CDR3: TGTGCCAGCAGTGAAAGTCAACAGACGAATCAGCCCCAGCATTTT. Translated, it gives CASSESQQTNQPQHF.

A few counts support this clonotype. The rearrangement joins TRBV4-3 to TRBJ1-2, with 8 bases identical to TRBD1. This CDR3 region has 15 residues. Unmatched junction bases numbered 6, after V lost 4 bases and J lost 2 bases. Per the germline V gene, CDR1 is LGHNA and CDR2 is YSLEER. This CDR3 reads CASSLGQVVNYGYTF. The CDR3 nucleotides are TGCGCCAGCAGCCTGGGACAGGTTGTAAACTATGGCTACACCTTC.

The J gene is TRBJ1-2, the V gene TRBV7-2; TRBD1 agrees at 9 bases. Trimming cost V 6 bases and J 7 bases; bases outside gene matches: 12. CDR3 length: 15 residues. Per germline, CDR1 SGHTA and CDR2 FQGNSA. The CDR3 nucleotides are TGTGCCAGCAGGGCTCTTCTACAGGGGGCCCTTGGCTACACCTTC. Translation gives CASRALLQGALGYTF.

V gene TRBV6-5 combines with J gene TRBJ2-3, with no clear D. This CDR3 is built from 13 residues. The V and J ends lost 8 bases and 2 bases respectively, with 11 bases between them. CDR1 and CDR2 (germline): MNHEY, SVGAGI. CDR3 bases: TGTGCCAGCGCAGTTCCCCACACAGATACGCAGTATTTT. Its translation is CASAVPHTDTQYF.

This chain joins TRBV18 and TRBJ1-3; D unresolved. Trimming pared 6 bases from V and 0 bases from J, leaving 9 bases between. The germline V gene encodes CDR1 KGHSH and CDR2 LQKENI. CDR3 length: 14 residues. CDR3 loop: CASSNPGSGNTIYF. The CDR3 DNA is TGTGCCAGCTCGAACCCAGGCTCTGGAAACACCATATATTTT. The full variable domain, with the rest looked up from reference TRBV18 and TRBJ1-3, is NAGVMQNPRHLVRRRGQEARLRCSPMKGHSHVYWYRQLPEEGLKFMVYLQKENIIDESGMPKERFSAEFPKEGPSILRIQQVVRGDSAAYFCASSNPGSGNTIYFGEGSWLTVV.

This clonotype was seen ten or more times. V and J are TRBV29-1 and TRBJ2-3; TRBD2 might be the D (5 bases). The CDR3 runs to 13 residues. Trimming cost V 4 bases and J 5 bases, with 13 bases left between them. Germline CDR1 and CDR2: SQVTM and ANQGSEA. The CDR3 coding sequence is TGCAGCGTTGCAAGAGGGAGTGGAGATACGCAGTATTTT. Amino acid sequence: CSVARGSGDTQYF.

This clonotype was observed a handful of times. The chain recombines TRBV5-1 with TRBJ2-7; 8 nucleotides line up with TRBD2. V shed 4 bases, J shed 0 bases, and the junction held 12 bases outside the gene matches. Germline V lookup: CDR1 SGHRS, CDR2 YFSETQ. The CDR3 is made up of 17 amino acids. The CDR3 DNA sequence: TGCGCCAGCAGCCCGCGCATCAGCGGGGGTAGCTCCTACGAGCAGTACTTC. Translation gives CASSPRISGGSSYEQYF.

This clonotype turned up a few times. Here the CDR3 reads CASSQETGVEQYV. CDR3 DNA: TGTGCCAGCAGTCAGGAGACAGGGGTTGAGCAGTACGTC. The rearrangement joins TRBV2 to TRBJ2-7; 8 bases fit TRBD1. The germline gives CDR1 SNHLY, CDR2 FYNNEI. The V gene end was trimmed by 5 bases and the J gene end by 7 bases; junction bases not matched to a gene: 7. The CDR3 has 13 residues.

This clonotype showed up just a few times. The gene calls are TRBV7-2 and TRBJ1-6; D not certain. The CDR3 covers 18 residues. Germline CDR1 reads SGHTA; CDR2 reads FQGNSA. V was trimmed by 2 bases and J by 6 bases, leaving 20 bases between them. In DNA, the CDR3 is TGTGCCAGCAGCTTAAAGGCTGGTCTCGAGTTATCTAATTCACCCCTCCACTTT. Protein: CASSLKAGLELSNSPLHF.

The chain has TRBV18 and TRBJ1-1; TRBD1 agrees at 7 bases. The germline V gene encodes CDR1 KGHSH and CDR2 LQKENI. This CDR3 is 13 amino acids long. The V segment lost 7 bases and the J segment 2 bases; nucleotides outside the gene matches: 4. The CDR3 DNA sequence: TGTGCCAGCTTGGGACAGACTAACACTGAAGCTTTCTTT. Its translation: CASLGQTNTEAFF.

The J gene is TRBJ2-7, the V gene TRBV5-5, with 7 bases lining up with TRBD1. The junction had 5 bases not matched to a gene; V was cut back by 3 bases and J by 2 bases. Germline assignment: CDR1 SGHKS and CDR2 YYEKEE (reference sequence). The CDR3 loop spans 14 amino acids. CDR3 bases: TGTGCCAGCAGCTCGGGACAGCCCACCTACGAGCAGTACGTC. Its translation: CASSSGQPTYEQYV.

The chain employs TRBV5-1 and TRBJ1-5; a weak D match, TRBD1 (6 bases). Germline-derived CDR1 and CDR2 are SGHRS and YFSETQ. The CDR3 runs 17 residues. Between the trimmed V and J ends, which lost 0 bases and 3 bases, there was a span of 16 bases. The CDR3 region is CASSLDATGSNNQPQHF. CDR3 coding DNA: TGCGCCAGCAGCTTGGATGCCACAGGGTCGAACAATCAGCCCCAGCATTTT.